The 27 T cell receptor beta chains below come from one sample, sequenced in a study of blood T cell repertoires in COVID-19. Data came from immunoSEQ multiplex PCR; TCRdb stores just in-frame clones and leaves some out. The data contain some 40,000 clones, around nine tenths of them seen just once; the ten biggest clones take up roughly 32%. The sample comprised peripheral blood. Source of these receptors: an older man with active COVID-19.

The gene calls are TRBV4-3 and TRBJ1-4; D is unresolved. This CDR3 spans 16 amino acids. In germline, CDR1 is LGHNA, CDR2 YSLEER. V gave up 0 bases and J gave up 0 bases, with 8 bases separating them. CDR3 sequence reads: CASSQDTRATNEKLFF. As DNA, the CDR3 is TGCGCCAGCAGCCAAGATACTAGGGCAACTAATGAAAAACTGTTTTTT.

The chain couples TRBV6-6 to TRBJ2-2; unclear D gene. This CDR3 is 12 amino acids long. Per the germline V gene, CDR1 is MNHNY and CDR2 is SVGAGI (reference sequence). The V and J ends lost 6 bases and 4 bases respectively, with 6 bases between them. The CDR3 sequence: CASSHITGELFF. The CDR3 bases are TGTGCCAGCAGCCACATCACCGGGGAGCTGTTTTTT.

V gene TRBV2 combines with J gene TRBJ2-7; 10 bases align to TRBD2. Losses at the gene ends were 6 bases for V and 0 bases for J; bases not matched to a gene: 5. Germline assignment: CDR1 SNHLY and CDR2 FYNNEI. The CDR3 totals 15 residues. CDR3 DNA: TGTGCCAGCAGGCCGGGACTAGCGAGCTCCTACGAGCAGTACTTC. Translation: CASRPGLASSYEQYF.

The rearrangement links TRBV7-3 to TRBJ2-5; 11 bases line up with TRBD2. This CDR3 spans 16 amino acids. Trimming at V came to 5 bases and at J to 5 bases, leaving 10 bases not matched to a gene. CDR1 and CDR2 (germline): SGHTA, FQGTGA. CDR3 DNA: TGTGCCAGCAGCCCCAGCCTAGCGGGAGGTCTGGAGACCCAGTACTTC. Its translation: CASSPSLAGGLETQYF.

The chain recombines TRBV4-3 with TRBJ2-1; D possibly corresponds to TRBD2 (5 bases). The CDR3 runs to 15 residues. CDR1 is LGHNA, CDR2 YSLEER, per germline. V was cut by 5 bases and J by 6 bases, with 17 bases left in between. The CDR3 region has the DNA TGCGCCAGCAGCTGGGCTAGAGGGTATATCAATGAGCAGTTCTTC. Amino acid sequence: CASSWARGYINEQFF.

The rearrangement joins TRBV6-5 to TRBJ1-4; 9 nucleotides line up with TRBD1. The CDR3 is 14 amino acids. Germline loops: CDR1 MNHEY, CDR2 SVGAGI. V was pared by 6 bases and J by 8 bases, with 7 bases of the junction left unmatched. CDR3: CASRDRGGNEKLFF. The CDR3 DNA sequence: TGTGCCAGCAGGGACAGGGGAGGTAACGAAAAACTGTTTTTT.

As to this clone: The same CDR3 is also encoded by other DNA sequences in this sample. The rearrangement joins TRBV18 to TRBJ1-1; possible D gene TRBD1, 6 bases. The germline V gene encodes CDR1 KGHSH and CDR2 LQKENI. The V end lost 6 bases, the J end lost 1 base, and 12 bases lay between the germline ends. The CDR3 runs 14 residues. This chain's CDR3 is CASSQDRKNTEAFF. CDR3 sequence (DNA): TGTGCCAGCTCTCAGGACAGAAAGAACACTGAAGCTTTCTTT.

The CDR3 DNA sequence: TGTGCCAGCTCACCACCGAAGGGGAGGGGGATCGGCGAGCAGTACTTC. This encodes CASSPPKGRGIGEQYF. The V gene is TRBV18, the J gene TRBJ2-7, with a weak D call TRBD2 (7 bases). CDR1 and CDR2 from the germline V gene are KGHSH and LQKENI. The CDR3 runs 16 residues. Trimming cost V 0 bases and J 6 bases, with 18 bases left between them.

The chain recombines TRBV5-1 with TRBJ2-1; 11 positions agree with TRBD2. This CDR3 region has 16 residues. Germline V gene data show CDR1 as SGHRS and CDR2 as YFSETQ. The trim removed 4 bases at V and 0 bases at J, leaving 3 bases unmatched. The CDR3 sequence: CASSVGLAGSYNEQFF. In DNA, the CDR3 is TGCGCCAGCAGCGTAGGACTAGCGGGCTCCTACAATGAGCAGTTCTTC.

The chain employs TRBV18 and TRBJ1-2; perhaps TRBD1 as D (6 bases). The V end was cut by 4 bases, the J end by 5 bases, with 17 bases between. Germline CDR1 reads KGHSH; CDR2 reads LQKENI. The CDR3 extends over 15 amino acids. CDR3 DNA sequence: TGTGCCAGCTCACAACGGGGGGGCGCAGGATATGGCTACACCTTC. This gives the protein CASSQRGGAGYGYTF.

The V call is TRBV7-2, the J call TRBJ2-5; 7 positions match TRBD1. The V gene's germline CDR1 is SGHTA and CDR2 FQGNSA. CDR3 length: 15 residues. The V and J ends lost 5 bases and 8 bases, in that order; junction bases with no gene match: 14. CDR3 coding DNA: TGTGCCAGCAGCCCTCCGGGACAGTGGGGGTACACCCAGTACTTC. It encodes CASSPPGQWGYTQYF.

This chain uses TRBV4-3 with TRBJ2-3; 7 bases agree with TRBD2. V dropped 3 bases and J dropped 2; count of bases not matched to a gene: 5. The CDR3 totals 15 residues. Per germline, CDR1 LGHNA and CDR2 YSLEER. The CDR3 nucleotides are TGCGCCAGCAGCCACTACGGGGGGTACACAGATACGCAGTATTTT. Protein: CASSHYGGYTDTQYF.

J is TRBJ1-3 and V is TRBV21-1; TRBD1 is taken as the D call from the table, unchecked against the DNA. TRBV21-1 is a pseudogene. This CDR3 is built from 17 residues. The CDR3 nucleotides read TGTGCCAGCAGCCCAGGTTCCCCCTGTTCCCCTGGAAACACCATATATTTT. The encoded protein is CASSPGSPCSPGNTIYF.

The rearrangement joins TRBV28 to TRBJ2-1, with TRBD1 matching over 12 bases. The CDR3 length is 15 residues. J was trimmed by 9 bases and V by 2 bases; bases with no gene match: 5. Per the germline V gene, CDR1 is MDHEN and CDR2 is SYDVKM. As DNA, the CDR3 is TGTGCCAGCAGTTTAGGGGGGACAGGGGGCATTGAGCAGTTCTTC. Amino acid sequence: CASSLGGTGGIEQFF.

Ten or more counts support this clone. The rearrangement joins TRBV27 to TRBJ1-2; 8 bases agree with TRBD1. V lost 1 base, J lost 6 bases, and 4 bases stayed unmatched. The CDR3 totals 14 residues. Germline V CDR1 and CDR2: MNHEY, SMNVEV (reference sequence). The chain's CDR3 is CASSLYDRGDGYTF. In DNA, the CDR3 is TGTGCCAGCAGTTTATACGACAGGGGAGATGGCTACACCTTC.

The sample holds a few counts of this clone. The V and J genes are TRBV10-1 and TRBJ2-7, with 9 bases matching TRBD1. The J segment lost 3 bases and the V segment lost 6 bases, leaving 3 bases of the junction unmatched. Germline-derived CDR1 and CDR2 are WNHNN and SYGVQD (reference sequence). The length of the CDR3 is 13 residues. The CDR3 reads CASRPGQGYEQYF. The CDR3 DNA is TGCGCCAGCAGACCGGGACAGGGCTACGAGCAGTACTTC.

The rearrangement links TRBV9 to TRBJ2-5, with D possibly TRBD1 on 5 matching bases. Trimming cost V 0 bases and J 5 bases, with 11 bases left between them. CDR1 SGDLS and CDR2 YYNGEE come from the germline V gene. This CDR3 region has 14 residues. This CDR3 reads CASSVGGLWETQYF. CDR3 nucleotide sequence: TGTGCCAGCAGCGTAGGGGGCCTATGGGAGACCCAGTACTTC.

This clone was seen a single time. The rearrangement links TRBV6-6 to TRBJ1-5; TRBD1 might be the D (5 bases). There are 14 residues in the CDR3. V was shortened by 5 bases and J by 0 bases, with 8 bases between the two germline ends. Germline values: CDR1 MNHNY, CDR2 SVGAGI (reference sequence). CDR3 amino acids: CASSQGDSNQPQHF. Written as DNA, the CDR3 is TGTGCCAGCAGTCAAGGGGATAGCAATCAGCCCCAGCATTTT.

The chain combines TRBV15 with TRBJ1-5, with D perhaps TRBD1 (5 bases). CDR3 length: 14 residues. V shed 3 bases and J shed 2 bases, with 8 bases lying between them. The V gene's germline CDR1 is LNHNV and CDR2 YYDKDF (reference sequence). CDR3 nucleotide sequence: TGTGCCACCAGCAGGCGGGGGGGCAATCAGCCCCAGCATTTT. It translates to CATSRRGGNQPQHF.

Written as DNA, the CDR3 is TGCGCCAGCAGCACCCGGACAGTTGGACGGAACACTGAAGCTTTCTTT. Translating it yields CASSTRTVGRNTEAFF. V is TRBV5-1 and J is TRBJ1-1, with D possibly matching TRBD1 (6 bases). The CDR3 consists of 16 residues. V lost 4 bases and J 1 base, leaving 17 bases between the germline ends. CDR1 is SGHRS, CDR2 YFSETQ, per germline. The full variable domain, its missing parts supplied by reference TRBV5-1 and TRBJ1-1, is KAGVTQTPRYLIKTRGQQVTLSCSPISGHRSVSWYQQTPGQGLQFLFEYFSETQRNKGNFPGRFSGRQFSNSRSEMNVSTLELGDSALYLCASSTRTVGRNTEAFFGQGTRLTVV.

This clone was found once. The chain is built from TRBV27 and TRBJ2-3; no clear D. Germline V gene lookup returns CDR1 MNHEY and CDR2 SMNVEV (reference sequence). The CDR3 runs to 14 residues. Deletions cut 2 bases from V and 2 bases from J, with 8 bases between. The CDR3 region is CASSLVTPTDTQYF. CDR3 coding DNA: TGTGCCAGCAGTTTAGTGACACCCACAGATACGCAGTATTTT.

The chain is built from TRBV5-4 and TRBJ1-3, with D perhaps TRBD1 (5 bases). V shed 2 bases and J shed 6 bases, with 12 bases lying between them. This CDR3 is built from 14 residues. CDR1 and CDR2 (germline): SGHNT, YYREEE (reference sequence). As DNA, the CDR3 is TGTGCCAGCAGCTTCGACAGCCGCCCAAACACCATATATTTT. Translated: CASSFDSRPNTIYF.

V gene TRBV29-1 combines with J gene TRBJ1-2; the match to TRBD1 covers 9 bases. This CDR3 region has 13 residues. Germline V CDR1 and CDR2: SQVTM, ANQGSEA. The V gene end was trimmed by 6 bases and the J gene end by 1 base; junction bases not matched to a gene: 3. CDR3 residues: CSVRQGGNYGYTF. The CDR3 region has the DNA TGCAGCGTCCGACAGGGGGGTAACTATGGCTACACCTTC.

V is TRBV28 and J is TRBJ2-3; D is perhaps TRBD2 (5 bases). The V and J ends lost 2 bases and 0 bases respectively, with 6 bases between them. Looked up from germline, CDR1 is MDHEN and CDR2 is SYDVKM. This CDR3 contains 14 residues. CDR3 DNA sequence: TGTGCCAGCAGTTTACGAGGGAGCACAGATACGCAGTATTTT. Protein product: CASSLRGSTDTQYF. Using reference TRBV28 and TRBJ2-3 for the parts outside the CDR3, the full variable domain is DVKVTQSSRYLVKRTGEKVFLECVQDMDHENMFWYRQDPGLGLRLIYFSYDVKMKEKGDIPEGYSVSREKKERFSLILESASTNQTSMYLCASSLRGSTDTQYFGPGTRLTVL.

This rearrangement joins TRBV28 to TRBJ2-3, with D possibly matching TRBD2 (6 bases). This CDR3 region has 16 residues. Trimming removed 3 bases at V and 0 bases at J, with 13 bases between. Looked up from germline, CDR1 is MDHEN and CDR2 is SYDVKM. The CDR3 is CASSLVGTFSTDTQYF. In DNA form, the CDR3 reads TGTGCCAGCAGTTTGGTAGGGACTTTTAGCACAGATACGCAGTATTTT. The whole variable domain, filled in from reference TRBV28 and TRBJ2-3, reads DVKVTQSSRYLVKRTGEKVFLECVQDMDHENMFWYRQDPGLGLRLIYFSYDVKMKEKGDIPEGYSVSREKKERFSLILESASTNQTSMYLCASSLVGTFSTDTQYFGPGTRLTVL.

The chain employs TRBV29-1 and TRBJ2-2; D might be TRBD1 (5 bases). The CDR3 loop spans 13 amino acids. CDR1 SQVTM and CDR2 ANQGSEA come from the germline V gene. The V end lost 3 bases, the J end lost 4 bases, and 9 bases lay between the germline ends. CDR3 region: CSVDGQITGELFF. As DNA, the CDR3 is TGCAGCGTTGACGGACAAATCACCGGGGAGCTGTTTTTT.

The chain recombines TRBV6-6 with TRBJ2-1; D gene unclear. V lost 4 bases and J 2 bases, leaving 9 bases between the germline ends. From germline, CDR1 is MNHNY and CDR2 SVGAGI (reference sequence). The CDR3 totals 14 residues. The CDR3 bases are TGTGCCAGCAGTTCCCAGCGTACCTACAATGAGCAGTTCTTC. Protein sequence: CASSSQRTYNEQFF.